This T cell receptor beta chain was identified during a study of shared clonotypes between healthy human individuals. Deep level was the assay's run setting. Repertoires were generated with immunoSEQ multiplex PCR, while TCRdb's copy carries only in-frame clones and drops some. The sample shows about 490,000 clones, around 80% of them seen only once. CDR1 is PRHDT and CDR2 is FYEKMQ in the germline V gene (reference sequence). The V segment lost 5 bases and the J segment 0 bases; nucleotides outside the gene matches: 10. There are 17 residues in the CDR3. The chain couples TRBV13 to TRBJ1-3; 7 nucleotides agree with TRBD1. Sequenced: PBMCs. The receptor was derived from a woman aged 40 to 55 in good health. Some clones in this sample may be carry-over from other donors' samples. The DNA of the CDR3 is TGTGCCAGCAGCGCAATACAGGGGCCGAGCTCTGGAAACACCATATATTTT. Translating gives CASSAIQGPSSGNTIYF.